The 18 T cell receptor beta chains in this list originate from one sample, sequenced in a study of cytomegalovirus exposure and HLA in healthy donors. The primer mix had 60 Vbeta and 13 Jbeta primers. TCRdb keeps only in-frame clones here, not all; method: immunoSEQ multiplex PCR. The sample consists of about 160,000 clones, under 85% of them appearing once. Sequenced input: PBMCs. The receptors derive from a woman under 40 in good health and CMV-seronegative.

This chain joins TRBV10-3 and TRBJ2-7; 8 nucleotides align to TRBD1. The CDR3 spans 13 residues. Per germline, CDR1 ENHRY and CDR2 SYGVKD. V gave up 6 bases and J gave up 3 bases; unmatched junction bases: 4. CDR3 loop: CAIRSDRVYEQYF. In DNA, the CDR3 is TGTGCCATCAGATCGGACAGGGTCTACGAGCAGTACTTC.

This chain joins TRBV4-1 and TRBJ1-1; D possibly corresponds to TRBD1 (6 bases). The V and J ends lost 7 bases and 5 bases respectively, with 14 bases between them. The CDR3 totals 13 residues. Germline V gene data show CDR1 as MGHRA and CDR2 as YSYEKL. CDR3 residues: CASKREGGTEAFF. Written as DNA, the CDR3 is TGCGCCAGCAAACGGGAGGGGGGAACTGAAGCTTTCTTT.

The chain uses TRBV19 and TRBJ1-6; D is possibly TRBD1 (5 bases). The CDR3 runs 16 residues. The germline V gene has CDR1 LNHDA and CDR2 SQIVND (reference sequence). The V end was cut by 4 bases, the J end by 4 bases, with 14 bases between. The CDR3 DNA reads TGTGCCAGTAGTACCAATAGACAGTCTTATAATTCACCCCTCCACTTT. It translates to CASSTNRQSYNSPLHF.

The chain is built from TRBV19 and TRBJ2-7; the D gene is possibly TRBD2 (5 bases). Trimming cost V 1 base and J 6 bases, with 13 bases left between them. Per germline, CDR1 LNHDA and CDR2 SQIVND (reference sequence). The CDR3 consists of 14 residues. DNA for the CDR3: TGTGCCAGTAGTATAGTTGAGGGTCGGGGCGAGCAGTACTTC. Translation: CASSIVEGRGEQYF.

The rearrangement links TRBV6-1 to TRBJ1-2; D may be TRBD1 (5 bases). The CDR3 contains 14 residues. CDR1 and CDR2 (germline): MNHNS, SASEGT. Trimming cost V 4 bases and J 8 bases, with 17 bases left between them. Here the CDR3 reads CASSVTIGAWGYTF. In DNA, the CDR3 is TGTGCCAGCAGTGTGACGATAGGGGCTTGGGGCTACACCTTC.

The chain employs TRBV6-5 and TRBJ2-7; TRBD1 matches at 7 bases. J lost 2 bases, V lost 6 bases, and 4 bases had no gene match. The CDR3 totals 13 residues. Germline assignment: CDR1 MNHEY and CDR2 SVGAGI. The CDR3 coding sequence is TGTGCCAGCAGCCGAGGGGGCCCCTACGAGCAGTACTTC. Translating gives CASSRGGPYEQYF.

V usage is TRBV5-5 and J usage is TRBJ2-7; 12 nucleotides agree with TRBD1. Germline V gives CDR1 SGHKS, CDR2 YYEKEE (reference sequence). V lost 2 bases and J lost 4; bases outside the gene matches: 4. This CDR3 is built from 15 residues. The CDR3 DNA sequence: TGTGCCAGCAGCTTTAGGGGACAGGGGGCTTACGAGCAGTACTTC. Translation: CASSFRGQGAYEQYF.

This clone appeared many times. The sample holds other DNA sequences that translate to the same CDR3. The chain uses TRBV18 and TRBJ1-1; a weak D match, TRBD1 (6 bases). Trimming took off 3 bases at V and 1 base at J, with 6 bases between the two ends. The CDR3 loop spans 13 amino acids. Germline assignment: CDR1 KGHSH and CDR2 LQKENI. This CDR3 is CASSPGQNTEAFF. Here the CDR3 DNA reads TGTGCCAGCTCACCGGGACAGAACACTGAAGCTTTCTTT.

The chain links TRBV5-1 to TRBJ2-7; unclear D gene. The CDR3 covers 11 residues. Trimming removed 4 bases from V and 3 bases from J, with 5 bases in between. Per germline, CDR1 SGHRS and CDR2 YFSETQ. DNA of the CDR3: TGCGCCAGCAGCCGTTTCTACGAGCAGTACTTC. Its translation: CASSRFYEQYF.

The V gene is TRBV5-1, the J gene TRBJ1-1; TRBD1 is a possible D gene (6 bases). Germline V gene data show CDR1 as SGHRS and CDR2 as YFSETQ. The V gene lost 4 bases and the J gene lost 2 bases, with 18 bases spanning the gap. The CDR3 extends over 16 amino acids. The CDR3, as DNA: TGCGCCAGCAGCCCCTCCCCCGGGACACCAAACACTGAAGCTTTCTTT. Translating gives CASSPSPGTPNTEAFF.

The CDR3 DNA is TGTGCCAGCAGCTTGACCAGGGCCGGGGAGCTGTTTTTT. Amino acids: CASSLTRAGELFF. This chain uses TRBV5-4 with TRBJ2-2, with a possible D match to TRBD1 (5 bases). The CDR3 is made up of 13 amino acids. Germline CDR1 SGHNT, CDR2 YYREEE (reference sequence). V was cut by 1 base and J by 6 bases, with 7 bases left in between.

The V gene is TRBV30, the J gene TRBJ2-3; no clear D. The germline gives CDR1 GTSNPN, CDR2 SVGIG (reference sequence). CDR3 size: 12 residues. V was pared by 4 bases and J by 5 bases, with 10 bases between. CDR3 amino acids: CAWNWAGDTQYF. The CDR3, as DNA: TGTGCCTGGAATTGGGCTGGAGATACGCAGTATTTT.

This clone showed up just a few times. V and J are TRBV5-4 and TRBJ2-2; 13 nucleotides align to TRBD2. In germline, CDR1 is SGHNT, CDR2 YYREEE (reference sequence). J was trimmed by 0 bases and V by 3 bases; bases with no gene match: 11. The CDR3 extends over 20 amino acids. The CDR3, as DNA: TGTGCCAGCAGCTCGTGGGCGTGGACTAGCGGGGGTGCGAACACCGGGGAGCTGTTTTTT. It specifies CASSSWAWTSGGANTGELFF. Combining the CDR3 with reference TRBV5-4 and TRBJ2-2 gives the whole variable domain ETGVTQSPTHLIKTRGQQVTLRCSSQSGHNTVSWYQQALGQGPQFIFQYYREEENGRGNFPPRFSGLQFPNYSSELNVNALELDDSALYLCASSSWAWTSGGANTGELFFGEGSRLTVL.

The J gene is TRBJ2-7, the V gene TRBV28; 7 bases are shared with TRBD1. There are 14 residues in the CDR3. V shed 5 bases and J 1 base; nucleotides not matched to a gene: 5. Germline V gives CDR1 MDHEN, CDR2 SYDVKM. As DNA, the CDR3 is TGTGCCAGCAGTACATACAGGGGTTCCTACGAGCAGTACTTC. This encodes CASSTYRGSYEQYF.

Turning to this clone: An end of the junction differs from the germline gene, which may be a read error. This sample also contains other DNA sequences that code for the same CDR3. The chain links TRBV6-1 to TRBJ1-1; D possibly corresponds to TRBD1 (6 bases). Germline-derived CDR1 and CDR2 are MNHNS and SASEGT. The CDR3 has 16 residues. CDR3 bases: TGTGCCAGCAGTGATTCAGGGGCTCGTGGGAACACTGAGGCTTTCTTT. Its protein product is CASSDSGARGNTEAFF.

The chain joins TRBV10-3 to TRBJ2-1; 8 bases are shared with TRBD2. CDR3 length: 16 residues. V lost 6 bases and J lost 7; bases outside the gene matches: 14. Per the germline V gene, CDR1 is ENHRY and CDR2 is SYGVKD. This CDR3 reads CAIRRNGGASGNEQFF. DNA of the CDR3: TGTGCCATCAGGCGGAACGGGGGGGCGTCGGGTAATGAGCAGTTCTTC.

The rearrangement joins TRBV11-2 to TRBJ2-7; possibly TRBD1 for D (6 bases). Trimming pared 5 bases from V and 6 bases from J, leaving 14 bases between. This CDR3 is built from 13 residues. Germline CDR1 is SGHAT and CDR2 is FQNNGV. The CDR3, as DNA: TGTGCCAGCAGCCCAAGGCGACAGGCCGAGCAGTACTTC. Translating it yields CASSPRRQAEQYF.

The chain recombines TRBV7-6 with TRBJ1-3; 10 positions agree with TRBD1. Germline V gives CDR1 SGHVS, CDR2 FNYEAQ. V shed 4 bases and J 2 bases; nucleotides not matched to a gene: 5. The CDR3 totals 16 residues. The CDR3 region is CASSSRGTGAGNTIYF. In DNA, the CDR3 is TGTGCCAGCAGCTCCAGAGGGACAGGGGCTGGAAACACCATATATTTT.